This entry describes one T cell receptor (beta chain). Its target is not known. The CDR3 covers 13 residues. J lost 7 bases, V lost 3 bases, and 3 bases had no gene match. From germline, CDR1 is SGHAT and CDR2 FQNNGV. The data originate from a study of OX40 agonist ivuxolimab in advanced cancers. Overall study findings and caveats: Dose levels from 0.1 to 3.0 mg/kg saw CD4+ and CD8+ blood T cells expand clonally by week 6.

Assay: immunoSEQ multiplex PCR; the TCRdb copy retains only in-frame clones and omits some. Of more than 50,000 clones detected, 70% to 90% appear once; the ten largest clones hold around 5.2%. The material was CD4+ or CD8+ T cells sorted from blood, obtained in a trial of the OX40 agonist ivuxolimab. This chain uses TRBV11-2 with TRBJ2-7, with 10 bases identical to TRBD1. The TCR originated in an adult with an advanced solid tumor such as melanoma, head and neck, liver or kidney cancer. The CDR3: CASSLDRGIEQYF. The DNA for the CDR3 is TGTGCCAGCAGCTTGGACAGGGGGATTGAGCAGTACTTC. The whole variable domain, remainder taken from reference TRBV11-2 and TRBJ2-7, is EAGVAQSPRYKIIEKRQSVAFWCNPISGHATLYWYQQILGQGPKLLIQFQNNGVVDDSQLPKDRFSAERLKGVDSTLKIQPAKLEDSAVYLCASSLDRGIEQYFGPGTRLTVT.